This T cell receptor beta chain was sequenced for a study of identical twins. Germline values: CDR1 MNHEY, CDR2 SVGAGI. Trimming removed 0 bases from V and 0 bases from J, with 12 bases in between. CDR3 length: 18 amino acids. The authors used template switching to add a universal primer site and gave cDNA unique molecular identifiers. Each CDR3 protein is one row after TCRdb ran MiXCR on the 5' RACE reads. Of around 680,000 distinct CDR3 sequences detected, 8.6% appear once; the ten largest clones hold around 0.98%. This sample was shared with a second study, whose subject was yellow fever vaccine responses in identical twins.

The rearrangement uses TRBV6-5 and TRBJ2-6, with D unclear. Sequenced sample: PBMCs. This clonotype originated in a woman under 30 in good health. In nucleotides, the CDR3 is TGTGCCAGCAGTTACTCACGGGTCCCCAGCTCTGGGGCCAACGTCCTGACTTTC. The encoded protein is CASSYSRVPSSGANVLTF.